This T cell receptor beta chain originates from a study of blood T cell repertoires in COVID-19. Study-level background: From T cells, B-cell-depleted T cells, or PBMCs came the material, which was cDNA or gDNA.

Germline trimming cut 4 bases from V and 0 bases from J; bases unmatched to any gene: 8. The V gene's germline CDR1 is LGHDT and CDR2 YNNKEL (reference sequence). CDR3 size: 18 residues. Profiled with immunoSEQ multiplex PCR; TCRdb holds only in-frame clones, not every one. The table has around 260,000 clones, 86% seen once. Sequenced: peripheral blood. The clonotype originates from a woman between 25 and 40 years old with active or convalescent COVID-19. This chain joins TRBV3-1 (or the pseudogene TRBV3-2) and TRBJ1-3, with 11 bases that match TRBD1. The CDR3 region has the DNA TGTGCCAGCAGCCGCTTCAGGGGACAGGGGGTCTCTGGAAACACCATATATTTT. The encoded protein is CASSRFRGQGVSGNTIYF.